This T cell receptor beta chain was recovered during a study of identical twins. Concerning this clonotype: The antigen is unknown.

Findings of the study overall: Insertion counts were lower in abundant cord blood beta clonotypes, a trend that memory repertoires did not show.

Using its own MiXCR run on the 5' RACE reads, TCRdb lists one record per CDR3 protein. The sample has hundreds of thousands of distinct CDR3 sequences, around an eighth seen once; the top ten hold around 9.5%. Germline assignment: CDR1 LGHDT and CDR2 YNNKEL (reference sequence). V was pared by 4 bases and J by 0 bases, with 13 bases between. The CDR3 covers 16 residues. The receptor's source is a woman younger than 35 in good health. The chain couples TRBV3-1 to TRBJ2-1, with D maybe TRBD1 (6 bases). Sequencing input: memory (CD45RO+) T cells sorted from blood. The CDR3: CASSPLDSLSYNEQFF. The CDR3 DNA reads as TGTGCCAGCAGCCCTCTGGACAGCCTCTCCTACAATGAGCAGTTCTTC.